This T cell receptor beta chain was identified during a study of beta chain features in type 1 diabetes (dated by TCRdb to between 2018 and 2020). For the wider study: Patients and healthy donors did not differ in mean age, gender distribution, total cell number or subset yield. A total of roughly 100,000,000 sorted cells were examined across all samples, and the number of cells per subset was strongly correlated with RNA yield. The study compared TCRB repertoires of sorted circulating CD4+ T cell subsets between recently diagnosed type 1 diabetes patients and matched healthy donors. Regulatory and stem cell-like memory subsets were obtained from only 8 patients and roughly eight healthy donors, while naive and central memory subsets were obtained from all 30 or so donors.

V loses 0 bases of germline sequence and J loses 5 bases, and the interval between the two ends is 13 bases. The cysteine opens and the phenylalanine closes a CDR3 of 15 amino acids. The CDR3 DNA has 45 bases and is translated from base 1. Per the germline V gene, MGHRA is the CDR1 and YSYEKL is the CDR2. The entire isolated RNA was reverse transcribed using the High Capacity cDNA Reverse Transcription Kit, and thus expressed TCRB transcripts were sequenced. Deep immunoSEQ sequencing was performed on naive, central memory and regulatory T cell samples, with an average of roughly 3.5 million total reads per sample. Sorted cells were lysed in RLT buffer, and RNA was extracted using DNase-treated RNeasy Micro or Mini kits according to cell number. To prevent cross-contamination, each cell subset was processed individually, whereas patient and healthy donor samples were processed jointly. The immunoSEQ multiplex PCR was used to amplify TCRB sequences from cDNA, yielding 87-bp fragments that span the CDR3 region. Sequencing of the amplicons was performed on the Illumina HiSeq platform. On the authors' methods: Synthetic template baselines were used to correct PCR bias computationally, reads within Hamming distance 2 were collapsed, and singletons that could not be merged were discarded. By aligning reads against IMGT, V, D and J genes, CDR3 length, and insertions or deletions at six rearrangement sites were assigned. Clonotype counts were normalized to sorted cell number within each subset before computing true diversity and Gini coefficients with the tcR R package. The overlap coefficient, calculated on TCRB nucleotide sequences, was used to measure repertoire sharing. As a proxy for the pre-selection repertoire, out-of-frame TCRB sequences from naive cells were analyzed. TCRdb took this table from immuneACCESS and kept in-frame rearrangements with V and J called. Such tables lack part of the clones; where checked against another copy, unresolved V genes explain under half of the gap, and the rest is unexplained. That table gives V, J and clone size, and the DNA gave D and trimming. For this sample the table gives 350,000 or so clones, of which about 18% were detected only once. 0.044% of the sample rests with the top ten.

Each donor gave one peripheral blood draw, roughly 0.12 L on average, collected into heparinised tubes. Naive, central memory, regulatory and stem cell-like memory CD4+ T cells were sorted on a BD FACSAria II using a panel including CD45RO, CCR7, CD25, CD127, CD95 and CD27. A purity above 95% was achieved for all sorted populations. PBMCs were isolated immediately by Lymphoprep density gradient centrifugation and stained directly without culture. To minimize batch effects, samples were stained and sorted in pairs, one healthy donor with one patient per experiment. The sample holds a few counts of this clone. There is no known antigen for this receptor. Per-nucleotide qualities are absent, and no much larger clonotype sits a single base away. Broad study findings and their caveats: HLA sub-analyses involved small numbers of individuals, so any influence of HLA type on TCRB rearrangement remained unresolved. Because cDNA rather than genomic DNA was sequenced, highly expressing activated cells could have been over-represented, although no difference in activation and CD3 levels was found between groups. Naive, central memory and regulatory TCRB repertoires appeared more similar among patients than among healthy donors. PCR might favor shorter templates, but patient and control samples were amplified and corrected together, so any skew would affect both groups equally. Fewer insertions and more nucleotide deletions at VDJ recombination sites were observed in patients with type 1 diabetes, implying thymic rearrangement abnormalities. A moderate but significant shortening of TCRB CDR3 length was observed in type 1 diabetes patients in all four CD4+ subsets.

Here the chain combines TRBV4-1 and TRBJ2-5; TRBD1 could be the D gene, as 6 bases match. This clonotype was sampled from a woman aged 18 to 35 in good health. The sample consisted of naive CD4+ T cells from blood. Explained via the paper, the cell subset or site label denotes: true naive CD4+ T cells. The CDR3 protein: CASSQDPQGEETQYF. The sequenced DNA: TGCGCCAGCAGCCAAGATCCACAGGGTGAGGAGACCCAGTACTTC.